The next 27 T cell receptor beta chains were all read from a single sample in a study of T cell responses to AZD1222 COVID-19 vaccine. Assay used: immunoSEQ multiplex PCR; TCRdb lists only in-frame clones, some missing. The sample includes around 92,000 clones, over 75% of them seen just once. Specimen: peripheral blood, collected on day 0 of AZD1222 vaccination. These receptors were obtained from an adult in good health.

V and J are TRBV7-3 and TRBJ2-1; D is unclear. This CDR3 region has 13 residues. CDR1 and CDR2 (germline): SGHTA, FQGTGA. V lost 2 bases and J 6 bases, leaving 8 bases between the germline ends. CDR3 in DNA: TGTGCCAGCAGCTTAGGGCACCCCAATGAGCAGTTCTTC. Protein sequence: CASSLGHPNEQFF.

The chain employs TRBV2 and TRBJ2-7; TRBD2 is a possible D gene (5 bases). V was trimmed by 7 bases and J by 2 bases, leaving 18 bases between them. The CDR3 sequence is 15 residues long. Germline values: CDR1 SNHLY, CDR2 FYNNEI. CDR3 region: CASKQVRREPYEQYF. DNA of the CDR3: TGTGCCAGCAAGCAAGTCAGACGGGAACCCTACGAGCAGTACTTC.

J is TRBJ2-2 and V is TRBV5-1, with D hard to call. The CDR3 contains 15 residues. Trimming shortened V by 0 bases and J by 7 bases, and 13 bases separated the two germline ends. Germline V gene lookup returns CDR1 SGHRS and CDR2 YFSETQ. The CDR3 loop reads CASSLDQRPGGELFF. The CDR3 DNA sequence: TGCGCCAGCAGCTTGGATCAGCGCCCCGGCGGGGAGCTGTTTTTT. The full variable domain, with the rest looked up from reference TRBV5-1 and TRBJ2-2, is KAGVTQTPRYLIKTRGQQVTLSCSPISGHRSVSWYQQTPGQGLQFLFEYFSETQRNKGNFPGRFSGRQFSNSRSEMNVSTLELGDSALYLCASSLDQRPGGELFFGEGSRLTVL.

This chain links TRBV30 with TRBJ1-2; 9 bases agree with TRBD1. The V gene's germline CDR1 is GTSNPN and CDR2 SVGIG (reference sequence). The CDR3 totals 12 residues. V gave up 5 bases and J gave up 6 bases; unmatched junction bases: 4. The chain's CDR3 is CAWQTGGDGYTF. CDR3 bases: TGTGCCTGGCAAACAGGGGGCGATGGCTACACCTTC.

This chain's CDR3 is CASSLPDRGGGYTF. The CDR3 DNA reads TGTGCCAGCAGCCTGCCTGACAGGGGCGGGGGCTACACCTTC. The chain links TRBV3-1 (or the pseudogene TRBV3-2) to TRBJ1-2, with TRBD1 matching over 8 bases. Germline CDR1 and CDR2: LGHDT and YNNKEL (reference sequence). J was trimmed by 8 bases and V by 4 bases; bases with no gene match: 9. The CDR3 contains 14 residues.

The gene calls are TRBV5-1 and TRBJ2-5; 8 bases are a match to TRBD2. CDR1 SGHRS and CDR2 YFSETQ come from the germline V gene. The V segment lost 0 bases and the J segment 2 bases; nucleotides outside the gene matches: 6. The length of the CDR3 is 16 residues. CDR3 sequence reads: CASSLEGAGGQETQYF. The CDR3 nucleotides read TGCGCCAGCAGCTTGGAAGGGGCGGGGGGACAAGAGACCCAGTACTTC.

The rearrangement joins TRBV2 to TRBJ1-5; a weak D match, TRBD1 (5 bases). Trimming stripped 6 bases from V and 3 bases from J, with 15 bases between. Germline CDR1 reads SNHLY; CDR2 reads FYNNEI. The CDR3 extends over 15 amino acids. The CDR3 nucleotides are TGTGCCAGCAGATCGGAGTGGGGGGACAATCAGCCCCAGCATTTT. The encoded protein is CASRSEWGDNQPQHF.

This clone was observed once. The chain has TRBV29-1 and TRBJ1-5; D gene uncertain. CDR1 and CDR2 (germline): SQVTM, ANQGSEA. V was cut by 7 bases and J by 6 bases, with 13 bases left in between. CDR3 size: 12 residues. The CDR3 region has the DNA TGCAGCGCTTGGAGGGAGGGTCAGCCCCAGCATTTT. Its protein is CSAWREGQPQHF. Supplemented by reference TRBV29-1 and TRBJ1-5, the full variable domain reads SAVISQKPSRDICQRGTSLTIQCQVDSQVTMMFWYRQQPGQSLTLIATANQGSEATYESGFVIDKFPISRPNLTFSTLTVSNMSPEDSSIYLCSAWREGQPQHFGDGTRLSIL.

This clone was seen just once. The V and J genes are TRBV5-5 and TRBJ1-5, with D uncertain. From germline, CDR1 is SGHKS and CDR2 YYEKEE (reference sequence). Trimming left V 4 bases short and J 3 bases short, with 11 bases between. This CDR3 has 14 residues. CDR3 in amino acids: CASSLGSANQPQHF. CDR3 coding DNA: TGTGCCAGCAGCCTAGGTAGTGCCAATCAGCCCCAGCATTTT. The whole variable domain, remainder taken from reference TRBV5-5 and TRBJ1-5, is DAGVTQSPTHLIKTRGQQVTLRCSPISGHKSVSWYQQVLGQGPQFIFQYYEKEERGRGNFPDRFSARQFPNYSSELNVNALLLGDSALYLCASSLGSANQPQHFGDGTRLSIL.

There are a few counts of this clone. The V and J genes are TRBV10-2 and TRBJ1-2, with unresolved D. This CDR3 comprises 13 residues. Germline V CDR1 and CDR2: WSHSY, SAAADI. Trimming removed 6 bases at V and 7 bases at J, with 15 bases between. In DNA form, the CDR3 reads TGCGCCAGCAGCAGTGCTGAGGGAGGTGGCTACACCTTC. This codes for CASSSAEGGGYTF.

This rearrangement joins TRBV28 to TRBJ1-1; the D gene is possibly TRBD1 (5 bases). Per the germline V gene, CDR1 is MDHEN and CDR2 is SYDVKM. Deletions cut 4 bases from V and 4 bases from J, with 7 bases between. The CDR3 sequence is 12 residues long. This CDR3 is CASSSRVTEAFF. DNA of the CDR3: TGTGCCAGCAGTTCCAGGGTCACTGAAGCTTTCTTT.

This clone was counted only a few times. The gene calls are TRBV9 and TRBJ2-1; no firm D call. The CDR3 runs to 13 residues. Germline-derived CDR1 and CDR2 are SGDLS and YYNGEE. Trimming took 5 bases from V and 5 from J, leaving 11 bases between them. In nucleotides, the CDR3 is TGTGCCAGCAGGTCGGGCCCAAACAATGAGCAGTTCTTC. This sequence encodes CASRSGPNNEQFF.

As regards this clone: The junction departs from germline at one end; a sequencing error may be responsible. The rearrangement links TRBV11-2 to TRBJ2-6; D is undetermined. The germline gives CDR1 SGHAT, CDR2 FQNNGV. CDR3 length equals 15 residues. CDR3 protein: CASSVDNSGANVLTF. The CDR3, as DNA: TGTGCCAGCAGCGTAGACAACTCTGGGGCCAACGTCCTGACTTTC. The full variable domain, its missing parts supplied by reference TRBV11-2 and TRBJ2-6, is EAGVAQSPRYKIIEKRQSVAFWCNPISGHATLYWYQQILGQGPKLLIQFQNNGVVDDSQLPKDRFSAERLKGVDSTLKIQPAKLEDSAVYLCASSVDNSGANVLTFGAGSRLTVL.

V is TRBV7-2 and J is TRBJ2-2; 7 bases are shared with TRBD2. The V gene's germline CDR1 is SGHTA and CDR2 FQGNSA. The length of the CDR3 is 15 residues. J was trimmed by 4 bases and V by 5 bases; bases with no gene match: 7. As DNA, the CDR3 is TGTGCCAGCAGCACCGGACTAGGGGCCACCGGGGAGCTGTTTTTT. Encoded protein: CASSTGLGATGELFF.

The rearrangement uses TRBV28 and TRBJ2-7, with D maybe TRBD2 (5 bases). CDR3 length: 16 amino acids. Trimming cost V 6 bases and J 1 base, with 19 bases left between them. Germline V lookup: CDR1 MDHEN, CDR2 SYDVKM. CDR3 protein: CASSTDKFGVSYEQYF. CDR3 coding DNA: TGTGCCAGCAGCACGGATAAGTTCGGGGTTTCCTACGAGCAGTACTTC.

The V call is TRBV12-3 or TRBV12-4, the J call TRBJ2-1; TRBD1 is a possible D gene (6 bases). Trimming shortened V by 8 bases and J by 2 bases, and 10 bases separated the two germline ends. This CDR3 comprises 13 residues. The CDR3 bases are TGTGCCAGCCGGGACACCCCCTACAATGAGCAGTTCTTC. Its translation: CASRDTPYNEQFF.

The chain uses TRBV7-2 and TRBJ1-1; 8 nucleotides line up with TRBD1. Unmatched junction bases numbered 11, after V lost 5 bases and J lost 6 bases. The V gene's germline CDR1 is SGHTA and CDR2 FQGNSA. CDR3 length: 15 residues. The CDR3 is CASSRQGASRAEAFF. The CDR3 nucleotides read TGTGCCAGCAGCCGCCAGGGGGCCAGTCGCGCTGAAGCTTTCTTT.

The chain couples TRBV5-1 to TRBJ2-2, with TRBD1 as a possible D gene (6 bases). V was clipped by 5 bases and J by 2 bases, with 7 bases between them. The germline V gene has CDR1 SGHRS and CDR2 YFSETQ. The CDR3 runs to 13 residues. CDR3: CASRDSNTGELFF. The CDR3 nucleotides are TGCGCCAGCAGGGACAGTAACACCGGGGAGCTGTTTTTT.

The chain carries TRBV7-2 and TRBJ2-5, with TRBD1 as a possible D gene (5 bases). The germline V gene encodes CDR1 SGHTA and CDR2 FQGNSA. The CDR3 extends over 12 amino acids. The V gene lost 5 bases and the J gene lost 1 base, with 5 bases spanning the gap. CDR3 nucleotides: TGTGCCAGCAGCCAGGGCCAAGAGACCCAGTACTTC. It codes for CASSQGQETQYF. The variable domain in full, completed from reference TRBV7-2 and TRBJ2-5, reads GAGVSQSPSNKVTEKGKDVELRCDPISGHTALYWYRQSLGQGLEFLIYFQGNSAPDKSGLPSDRFSAERTGGSVSTLTIQRTQQEDSAVYLCASSQGQETQYFGPGTRLLVL.

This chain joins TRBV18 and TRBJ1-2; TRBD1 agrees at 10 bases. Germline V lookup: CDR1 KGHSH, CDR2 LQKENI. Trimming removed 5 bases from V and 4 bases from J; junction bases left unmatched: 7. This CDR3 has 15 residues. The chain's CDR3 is CASSSRDRGGYGYTF. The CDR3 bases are TGTGCCAGCTCATCCCGGGACAGGGGAGGCTATGGCTACACCTTC.

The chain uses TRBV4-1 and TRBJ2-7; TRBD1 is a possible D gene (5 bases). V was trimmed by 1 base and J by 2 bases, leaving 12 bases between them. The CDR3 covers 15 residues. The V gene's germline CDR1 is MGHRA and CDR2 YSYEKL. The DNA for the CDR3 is TGCGCCAGCAGCCAAGGCAGGGCGATAGCCTACGAGCAGTACTTC. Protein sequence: CASSQGRAIAYEQYF.

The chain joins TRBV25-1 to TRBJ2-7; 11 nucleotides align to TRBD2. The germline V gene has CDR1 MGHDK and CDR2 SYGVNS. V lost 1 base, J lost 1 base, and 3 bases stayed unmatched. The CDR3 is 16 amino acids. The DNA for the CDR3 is TGTGCCAGCAGTGAATCCGGACTAGCGGGTTCCTACGAGCAGTACTTC. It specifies CASSESGLAGSYEQYF.

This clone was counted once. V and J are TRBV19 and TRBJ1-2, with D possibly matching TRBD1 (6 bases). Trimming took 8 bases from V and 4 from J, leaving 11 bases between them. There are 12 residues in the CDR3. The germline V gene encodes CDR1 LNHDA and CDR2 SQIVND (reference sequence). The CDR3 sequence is CASAGDLYGYTF. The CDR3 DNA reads TGTGCCAGTGCAGGGGATCTCTATGGCTACACCTTC.

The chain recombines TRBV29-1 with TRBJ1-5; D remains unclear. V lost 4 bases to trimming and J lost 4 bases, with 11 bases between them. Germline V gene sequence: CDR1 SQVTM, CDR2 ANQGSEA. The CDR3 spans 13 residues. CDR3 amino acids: CSVGFRENQPQHF. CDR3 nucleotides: TGCAGCGTTGGTTTTCGGGAAAATCAGCCCCAGCATTTT.

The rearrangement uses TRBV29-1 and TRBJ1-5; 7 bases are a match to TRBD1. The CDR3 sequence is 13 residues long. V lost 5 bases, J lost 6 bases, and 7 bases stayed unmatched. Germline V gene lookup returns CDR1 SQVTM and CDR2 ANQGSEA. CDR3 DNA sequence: TGCAGCGTTCCCCGGGACAGTAGTCAGCCCCAGCATTTT. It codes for CSVPRDSSQPQHF.

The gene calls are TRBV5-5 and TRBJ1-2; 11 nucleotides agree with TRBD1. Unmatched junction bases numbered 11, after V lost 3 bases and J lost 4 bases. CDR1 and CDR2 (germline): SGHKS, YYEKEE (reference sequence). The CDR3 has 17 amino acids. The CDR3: CASSSPPRDRGAYGYTF. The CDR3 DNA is TGTGCCAGCAGCTCGCCTCCCCGGGACAGGGGGGCCTATGGCTACACCTTC.

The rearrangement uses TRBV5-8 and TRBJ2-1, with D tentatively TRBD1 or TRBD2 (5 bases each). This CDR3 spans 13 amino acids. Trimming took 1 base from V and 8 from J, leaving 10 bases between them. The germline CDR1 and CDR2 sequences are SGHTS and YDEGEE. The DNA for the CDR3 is TGTGCCAGCAGCTTGCCCGGGACGGATGAGCAGTTCTTC. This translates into CASSLPGTDEQFF.